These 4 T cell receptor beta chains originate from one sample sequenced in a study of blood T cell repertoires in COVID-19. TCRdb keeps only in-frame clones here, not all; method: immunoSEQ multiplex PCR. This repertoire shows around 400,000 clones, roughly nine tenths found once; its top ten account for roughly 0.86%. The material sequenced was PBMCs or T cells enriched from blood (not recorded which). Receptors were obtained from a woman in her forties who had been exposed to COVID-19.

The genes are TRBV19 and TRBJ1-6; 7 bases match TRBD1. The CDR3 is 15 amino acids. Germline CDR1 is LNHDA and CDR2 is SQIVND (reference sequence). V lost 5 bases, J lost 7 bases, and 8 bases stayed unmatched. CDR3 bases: TGTGCCAGTAGTCCCCAGGAGGGGGCCAATTCACCCCTCCACTTT. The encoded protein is CASSPQEGANSPLHF.

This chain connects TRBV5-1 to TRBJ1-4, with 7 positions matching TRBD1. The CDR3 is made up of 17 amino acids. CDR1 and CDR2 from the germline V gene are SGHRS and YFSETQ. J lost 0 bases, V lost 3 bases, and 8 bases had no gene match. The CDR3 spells CASSSPGQPATNEKLFF. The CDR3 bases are TGCGCCAGCAGCTCGCCGGGACAGCCGGCAACTAATGAAAAACTGTTTTTT.

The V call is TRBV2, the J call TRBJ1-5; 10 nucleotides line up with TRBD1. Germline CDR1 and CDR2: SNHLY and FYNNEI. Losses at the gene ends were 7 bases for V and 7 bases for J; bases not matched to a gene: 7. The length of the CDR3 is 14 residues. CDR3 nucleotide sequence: TGTGCCAGCACTCCGGGACAGGGGAACCAGCCCCAGCATTTT. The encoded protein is CASTPGQGNQPQHF.

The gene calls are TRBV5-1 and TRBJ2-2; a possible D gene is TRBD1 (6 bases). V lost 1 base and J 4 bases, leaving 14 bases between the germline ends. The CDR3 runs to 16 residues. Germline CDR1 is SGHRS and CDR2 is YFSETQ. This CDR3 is CASSLRLDRITGELFF. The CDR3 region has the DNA TGCGCCAGCAGCTTGAGGTTAGACAGGATCACCGGGGAGCTGTTTTTT.